The table lists the clone carrying this T cell receptor beta chain with a count of one. The data were taken from a study of blood T cell repertoires in COVID-19. Study-level information: Sites across the United States, Italy and Spain contributed samples from acute and convalescent COVID-19.

Libraries were prepared by immunoSEQ multiplex PCR; TCRdb keeps only in-frame clonotypes and omits some of them. The table lists fewer than 150,000 clones, more than 65% of them singletons. Germline CDR1 is MDHEN and CDR2 is SYDVKM. Trimming left V 8 bases short and J 5 bases short, with 13 bases between. This CDR3 is built from 14 residues. The sample taken for sequencing was peripheral blood. The chain uses TRBV28 and TRBJ1-6; weak D call: TRBD1 (5 bases). The source is a human donor in a cohort sampled during active COVID-19. CDR3 sequence reads: CASGGLANNSPLHF. The CDR3 nucleotides read TGTGCCAGCGGGGGGTTAGCTAATAATTCACCCCTCCACTTT.